The rows below give T cell receptor beta chains drawn from one sample of a study of shared clonotypes between healthy human individuals. Sequencing was performed with immunoSEQ multiplex PCR; in TCRdb, only in-frame clones are kept and a portion is missing. The table lists some 2,000,000 clones, roughly 94% of them singletons. Sequencing input: naive CD8+ T cells sorted from blood. The source of these receptors is a young man in good health. Each CDR3 is given with its conserved first and last residue. A D gene is named only where the DNA matches it firmly. Only some rows state a clone size, as once, few, many or a class for expanded clones.

clone_size d_call j_call v_call cdr3_nt cdr3_aa
. . TRBJ2-7 TRBV4-1 TGCGCCAGCAGCCAGAAGGGGCCAGTCGGCTCCTACGAGCAGTACTTC CASSQKGPVGSYEQYF
few . TRBJ2-3 TRBV14 TGTGCCAGCAGCCAAGGCTGGGCGGACACAGATACGCAGTATTTT CASSQGWADTDTQYF
. . TRBJ1-4 TRBV13 TGTGCCAGCAGCTTAACCGGAGAGAATAATGAAAAACTGTTTTTT CASSLTGENNEKLFF
. . TRBJ2-7 TRBV11-2 TGTGCCAGCAGTGGGGTAGGGACCTACGAGCAGTACTTC CASSGVGTYEQYF
. . TRBJ2-5 TRBV5-6 TGTGCCAGCAGCCGCGATTGGACGGTCGAACAAGAGACCCAGTACTTC CASSRDWTVEQETQYF
. . TRBJ2-7 TRBV7-6 TGTGCCAGCAGCTTAGCGACCTCGGTCAGCTCCTACGAGCAGTACTTC CASSLATSVSSYEQYF
once . TRBJ2-3 TRBV18 TGTGCCAGCTCACTGACCCGCGGGGGCACAGATACGCAGTATTTT CASSLTRGGTDTQYF
. TRBD1 TRBJ1-2 TRBV4-1 TGCGCCAGCAGAGGGACAGACTATGGCTACACCTTC CASRGTDYGYTF
. TRBD1 TRBJ1-5 TRBV27 TGTGCCAGCTCCAGGGGGATCGGACAGCCCCAGCATTTT CASSRGIGQPQHF
. . TRBJ2-3 TRBV11-2 TGTGCCAGCAGCTTGGTTGGCGGGGGCGCCACCACAGATACGCAGTATTTT CASSLVGGGATTDTQYF
. TRBD2 TRBJ2-7 TRBV30 TGTGCCTGGAGTTCGGATAGCGGGGGTCACTACGAGCAGTACTTC CAWSSDSGGHYEQYF
. . TRBJ2-5 TRBV6-1 TGTGCCAGCAGTGAATGGGGAAGCGACAATCAAGAGACCCAGTACTTC CASSEWGSDNQETQYF
. . TRBJ2-7 TRBV11-2 TGTGCCAGCAGCAACGGACGGGGCTACGAGCAGTACTTC CASSNGRGYEQYF
. TRBD2 TRBJ2-5 TRBV13 TGTGCCAGCAGCTCCTCCCTAGCGGGAGAGGGAGAGACCCAGTACTTC CASSSSLAGEGETQYF
. TRBD2 TRBJ2-3 TRBV2 TGTGCCAGCAAACGTAGCGGGGACATCACAGATACGCAGTATTTT CASKRSGDITDTQYF
. . TRBJ2-7 TRBV5-3 TGTGCCAGAAGCAGAAGACAGGGAGGAACTCTCGAGCAGTACTTC CARSRRQGGTLEQYF
. . TRBJ1-4 TRBV4-1 TGCGCCAGCAGCCAAGTGCAGGGAGATGAAAAACTGTTTTTT CASSQVQGDEKLFF
. TRBD2 TRBJ2-1 TRBV7-9 TGTGCCAGCAGCGCACAGCCGGGACTAGATTTAACCAATGAGCAGTTCTTC CASSAQPGLDLTNEQFF
. . TRBJ2-7 TRBV6-5 TGTGCCAGCAGTTTAGGGCGGTCGAGCTCCTACGAGCAGTACTTC CASSLGRSSSYEQYF
. . TRBJ2-1 TRBV9 TGTGCCAGCAGCGTAGGGCCTAACAATGAGCAGTTCTTC CASSVGPNNEQFF
. . TRBJ2-7 TRBV23-1 TGCGCCAGCCTCAGGGACTCCTACGAGCAGTACTTC CASLRDSYEQYF
once TRBD1 TRBJ1-2 TRBV5-8 TGTGCCAGCAGCTTGCGGCAGGGGGCCCGGTATGGCTACACCTTC CASSLRQGARYGYTF
. . TRBJ2-2 TRBV7-9 TGTGCCATCAACATGGGACAGAACACCGGGGAGCTGTTTTTT CAINMGQNTGELFF
. . TRBJ2-7 TRBV7-2 TGTGCCAGCAGCGTAGATCCCGTTTACGAGCAGTACTTC CASSVDPVYEQYF
. . TRBJ2-7 TRBV4-3 TGCGCCAGCAGCCAAGGGTGGGGCGGCTCCTACGAGCAGTACTTC CASSQGWGGSYEQYF
. . TRBJ2-7 TRBV9 TGTGCCAGCAGCGTAGCGCCCGGCTACGAGCAGTACTTC CASSVAPGYEQYF
once . TRBJ2-7 TRBV6-5 TGTGCCAGCGAGCTGGGTCCTTCTGGGTACGAGCAGTACTTC CASELGPSGYEQYF
. . TRBJ1-2 TRBV29-1 TGCAGCGTTGGTATGATCAGGGAGACAGCTAACTATGGCTACACCTTC CSVGMIRETANYGYTF
. . TRBJ2-5 TRBV7-2 TGTGCCAGCAGCTTAGAACCGCCCCAAGAGACCCAGTACTTC CASSLEPPQETQYF
once . TRBJ2-7 TRBV7-9 TGTGCCAGCAGCTCTACGGAAACCTACGAGCAGTACTTC CASSSTETYEQYF
. TRBD1 TRBJ2-7 TRBV2 TGTGCCAGCAGGGAGACAGGGGGTCTCTCCTACGAGCAGTACTTC CASRETGGLSYEQYF
. . TRBJ1-1 TRBV19 TGTGCCAGTTTGACCTTGAACAGTGAAGCTTTCTTT CASLTLNSEAFF
once . TRBJ2-7 TRBV29-1 TGCAGCGTTGAGTTGGGGAGCGACGAGCAGTACTTC CSVELGSDEQYF
. TRBD1 TRBJ2-5 TRBV5-1 TGCGCCAGCAGGAAGGGGACAGGGGTTTATGAGACCCAGTACTTC CASRKGTGVYETQYF
. TRBD2 TRBJ2-7 TRBV19 TGTGCCAGTAGTAAGCTAGCGGGAGTTAACGAGCAGTACTTC CASSKLAGVNEQYF